Presented here are 27 T cell receptor beta chains from one specimen sequenced in a study of T cell repertoires in cytomegalovirus infection. The antigens of these receptors remain unknown. From the reads, TCRdb called clonotypes with MiXCR, one entry per CDR3 protein. Found here are approximately 300,000 distinct CDR3 sequences, roughly 28% of them singletons; the top ten hold 15% to 20%. This material consisted of cultured PBMCs, taken from culture after CMV antigen stimulation. The receptors derive from a human donor in good health (CMV status not recorded). Some clones in this sample may be carry-over from other donors' samples.

This clonotype showed up just a few times. The chain links TRBV29-1 to TRBJ1-2, with no clear D. Per the germline V gene, CDR1 is SQVTM and CDR2 is ANQGSEA. The V and J ends lost 6 bases and 0 bases respectively, with 8 bases between them. This CDR3 has 12 amino acids. The CDR3 reads CSVAGTNYGYTF. The CDR3 bases are TGCAGCGTCGCCGGGACTAACTATGGCTACACCTTC. Complete variable domain (other parts from reference TRBV29-1 and TRBJ1-2): SAVISQKPSRDICQRGTSLTIQCQVDSQVTMMFWYRQQPGQSLTLIATANQGSEATYESGFVIDKFPISRPNLTFSTLTVSNMSPEDSSIYLCSVAGTNYGYTFGSGTRLTVV.

The J gene is TRBJ2-7, the V gene TRBV12-3 or TRBV12-4; D ambiguous. This CDR3 is 12 amino acids long. Trimming shortened V by 6 bases and J by 2 bases, and 8 bases separated the two germline ends. The CDR3 DNA sequence: TGTGCCAGCAGCCCTGACACCTACGAGCAGTACTTC. Its translation: CASSPDTYEQYF.

This rearrangement joins TRBV19 to TRBJ2-1; 16 positions agree with TRBD2. There are 16 residues in the CDR3. Unmatched junction bases numbered 10, after V lost 5 bases and J lost 12 bases. CDR1 is LNHDA and CDR2 is SQIVND in the germline V gene (reference sequence). Written as DNA, the CDR3 is TGTGCCAGTAGTGCAAGGGGACTAGCGGGAGGGCTTGGGCAGTTCTTC. The encoded protein is CASSARGLAGGLGQFF.

V gene TRBV7-3 combines with J gene TRBJ1-1; D gene unclear. From germline, CDR1 is SGHTA and CDR2 FQGTGA. This CDR3 region has 16 residues. Trimming removed 0 bases from V and 0 bases from J, with 11 bases in between. The CDR3 loop reads CASSLTGGLLNTEAFF. CDR3 in DNA: TGTGCCAGCAGCTTAACGGGCGGACTACTGAACACTGAAGCTTTCTTT. The whole variable domain, remainder taken from reference TRBV7-3 and TRBJ1-1, is GAGVSQTPSNKVTEKGKYVELRCDPISGHTALYWYRQSLGQGPEFLIYFQGTGAADDSGLPNDRFFAVRPEGSVSTLKIQRTERGDSAVYLCASSLTGGLLNTEAFFGQGTRLTVV.

This clonotype was counted ten times or more. The chain joins TRBV7-2 to TRBJ2-3, with TRBD2 identical over 8 bases. The CDR3 is made up of 16 amino acids. Looked up from germline, CDR1 is SGHTA and CDR2 is FQGNSA. The J segment lost 2 bases and the V segment lost 5 bases, leaving 9 bases of the junction unmatched. The DNA of the CDR3 is TGTGCCAGCAGCCGCCGTGAGCGGGGGCTCACAGATACGCAGTATTTT. Translating gives CASSRRERGLTDTQYF.

CDR3 region: CASSPLTGGQGNTGELFF. DNA of the CDR3: TGTGCCAGCAGTCCACTGACAGGGGGCCAGGGGAACACCGGGGAGCTGTTTTTT. This chain uses TRBV12-3 or TRBV12-4 with TRBJ2-2; 10 bases match TRBD1. V gave up 5 bases and J gave up 1 base; unmatched junction bases: 10. The CDR3 runs 18 residues.

The chain recombines TRBV10-3 with TRBJ2-5; 8 bases fit TRBD2. The CDR3 contains 15 residues. Per germline, CDR1 ENHRY and CDR2 SYGVKD. The V and J ends lost 10 bases and 5 bases, in that order; junction bases with no gene match: 15. CDR3: CASQRDAGGWETQYF. The CDR3 DNA sequence: TGTGCCAGCCAACGGGATGCGGGAGGCTGGGAGACCCAGTACTTC.

In this sample, this clonotype turned up a few times. The chain links TRBV7-9 to TRBJ1-4, with a weak D call TRBD1 (6 bases). Trimming pared 4 bases from V and 8 bases from J, leaving 8 bases between. This CDR3 has 12 amino acids. CDR1 SEHNR and CDR2 FQNEAQ come from the germline V gene (reference sequence). The CDR3 region is CASSYDREKLFF. In nucleotides, the CDR3 is TGTGCCAGCAGCTATGACAGGGAAAAACTGTTTTTT.

The chain uses TRBV6-1 and TRBJ1-6; D possibly corresponds to TRBD1 (5 bases). CDR1 is MNHNS and CDR2 is SASEGT in the germline V gene. Trimming pared 7 bases from V and 5 bases from J, leaving 12 bases between. The CDR3 runs 14 residues. The DNA for the CDR3 is TGTGCCAGCACCCGAGGGGAGGATAATTCACCCCTCCACTTT. Its protein is CASTRGEDNSPLHF.

V and J are TRBV6-1 and TRBJ1-1; possible D gene TRBD1, 6 bases. V shed 1 base and J shed 0 bases, with 9 bases lying between them. In germline, CDR1 is MNHNS, CDR2 SASEGT. The CDR3 runs to 15 residues. The CDR3 sequence is CASSEGTALNTEAFF. CDR3 sequence (DNA): TGTGCCAGCAGTGAAGGGACAGCTTTGAACACTGAAGCTTTCTTT.

The CDR3 DNA follows: TGTGCCAGCAGCGCCCTCTCGGCAACCGGGGAGCTGTTTTTT. As protein: CASSALSATGELFF. The chain has TRBV9 and TRBJ2-2; D gene uncertain. Germline CDR1 reads SGDLS; CDR2 reads YYNGEE. The CDR3 sequence is 14 residues long. V was shortened by 3 bases and J by 5 bases, with 11 bases between the two germline ends.

The rearrangement links TRBV19 to TRBJ1-5, with a possible D match to TRBD1 (5 bases). Germline-derived CDR1 and CDR2 are LNHDA and SQIVND (reference sequence). The CDR3 loop spans 14 amino acids. V lost 1 base and J lost 6, with 10 bases in between. The CDR3 here is CASSIVPGIQPQHF. The CDR3 nucleotides are TGTGCCAGTAGTATAGTACCAGGGATTCAGCCCCAGCATTTT.

The chain has TRBV29-1 and TRBJ2-5; 7 nucleotides match TRBD1. The CDR3 sequence is 14 residues long. CDR1 is SQVTM, CDR2 ANQGSEA, per germline. Losses at the gene ends were 8 bases for V and 2 bases for J; bases not matched to a gene: 11. Written as DNA, the CDR3 is TGCAGCACCCGGAAGGGACAGATACAAGAGACCCAGTACTTC. Its protein is CSTRKGQIQETQYF.

This clonotype was recorded a few times. The rearrangement uses TRBV7-8 and TRBJ2-3; possibly TRBD2 for D (5 bases). The germline V gene encodes CDR1 SGHVS and CDR2 FQNEAQ. V shed 5 bases and J shed 7 bases, with 19 bases lying between them. The length of the CDR3 is 15 residues. The CDR3 nucleotides read TGTGCCAGCAGCCCTGCAGGTGGGAGAAGTAATACGCAGTATTTT. Translated: CASSPAGGRSNTQYF.

This clonotype was observed a handful of times. V is TRBV20-1 and J is TRBJ2-3; 9 bases fit TRBD2. The CDR3 sequence is 16 residues long. V trimming: 7 bases; J trimming: 6 bases; junction bases outside the gene matches: 17. CDR1 is DFQATT and CDR2 is SNEGSKA in the germline V gene (reference sequence). CDR3 DNA: TGCAGTGTAAGGTCCGCGGGGGGGCGAAAGGCCGATACGCAGTATTTT. Protein: CSVRSAGGRKADTQYF.

The chain joins TRBV5-1 to TRBJ2-1; 8 nucleotides align to TRBD2. Germline-derived CDR1 and CDR2 are SGHRS and YFSETQ. This CDR3 is built from 15 residues. V was clipped by 0 bases and J by 9 bases; unmatched bases: 8. Here the CDR3 DNA reads TGCGCCAGCAGCTTGGTTTCGGGGGGGCGCGGTGAGCAGTTCTTC. Amino acid sequence: CASSLVSGGRGEQFF.

The chain employs TRBV5-1 and TRBJ2-7; no clear D gene. CDR1 is SGHRS, CDR2 YFSETQ, per germline. V was trimmed by 4 bases and J by 2 bases, leaving 16 bases between them. This CDR3 spans 15 amino acids. The CDR3 DNA reads as TGCGCCAGCAGCCTGGACGGTACACCGACCTACGAGCAGTACTTC. Protein product: CASSLDGTPTYEQYF.

This clonotype was seen a handful of times. The J gene is TRBJ1-4, the V gene TRBV6-6; 9 nucleotides match TRBD1. Germline-derived CDR1 and CDR2 are MNHNY and SVGAGI (reference sequence). This CDR3 region has 14 residues. V shed 7 bases and J 7 bases; nucleotides not matched to a gene: 7. The CDR3 reads CASTGGTGREKLFF. In DNA, the CDR3 is TGTGCCAGCACAGGCGGGACAGGGCGTGAAAAACTGTTTTTT.

The chain links TRBV27 to TRBJ2-7; D is uncertain. CDR1 is MNHEY and CDR2 is SMNVEV in the germline V gene (reference sequence). The CDR3 contains 14 residues. The ends were cut back, 6 bases at V and 5 bases at J, with 17 bases in the middle. The CDR3 DNA reads TGTGCCAGCAGAGCTTTGGGGAACAATAACGAGCAGTACTTC. It codes for CASRALGNNNEQYF.

The rearrangement uses TRBV28 and TRBJ1-2; D remains unclear. The CDR3 extends over 14 amino acids. The germline V gene encodes CDR1 MDHEN and CDR2 SYDVKM. V dropped 3 bases and J dropped 4 bases, with 12 bases sitting between them. CDR3 sequence (DNA): TGTGCCAGCAGTTTGAGGGAGACTGGCTATGGCTACACCTTC. Its protein product is CASSLRETGYGYTF.

This clonotype was recorded once. At one end the junction does not follow the germline gene, possibly because of a read error. This sequence joins TRBV7-2 and TRBJ1-3; 7 bases align to TRBD1. CDR1 and CDR2 from the germline V gene are SGHTA and FQGNSA. There are 15 residues in the CDR3. The CDR3 spells CVSSLYPTGGNTIYF. The CDR3 DNA follows: TGTGTCAGCAGCCTCTATCCGACAGGGGGAAACACCATATATTTT.

This clonotype was recorded many times. This CDR3 reads CATGPGNTIYF. The CDR3 region has the DNA TGTGCCACCGGGCCTGGAAACACCATATATTTT. The chain links TRBV25-1 to TRBJ1-3; D unclear. Trimming removed 10 bases at V and 2 bases at J, with 6 bases between. This CDR3 region has 11 residues. Germline assignment: CDR1 MGHDK and CDR2 SYGVNS. Filled out from reference TRBV25-1 and TRBJ1-3, the complete variable domain reads EADIYQTPRYLVIGTGKKITLECSQTMGHDKMYWYQQDPGMELHLIHYSYGVNSTEKGDLSSESTVSRIRTEHFPLTLESARPSHTSQYLCATGPGNTIYFGEGSWLTVV.

This clonotype showed up just a few times. The chain has TRBV11-2 and TRBJ1-4; D gene uncertain. This CDR3 contains 14 residues. The germline gives CDR1 SGHAT, CDR2 FQNNGV. Trimming took off 2 bases at V and 7 bases at J, with 11 bases between the two ends. CDR3 sequence (DNA): TGTGCCAGCAGCTTAATAAGTTCGGGTGAAAAACTGTTTTTT. Its protein product is CASSLISSGEKLFF.

This clonotype was recorded a few times. This chain's CDR3 is CASSLDSGRAFNEQFF. In nucleotides, the CDR3 is TGTGCCAGCAGCTTAGATAGCGGGAGGGCCTTCAATGAGCAGTTCTTC. V is TRBV7-8 and J is TRBJ2-1; 11 bases map to TRBD2. Germline CDR1 is SGHVS and CDR2 is FQNEAQ. V was clipped by 1 base and J by 6 bases; unmatched bases: 5. CDR3 length equals 16 residues. Looking up the rest from reference TRBV7-8 and TRBJ2-1 gives the full variable domain: GAGVSQSPRYKVAKRGQDVALRCDPISGHVSLFWYQQALGQGPEFLTYFQNEAQLDKSGLPSDRFFAERPEGSVSTLKIQRTQQEDSAVYLCASSLDSGRAFNEQFFGPGTRLTVL.

This clonotype was observed a handful of times. The gene calls are TRBV7-6 and TRBJ1-2; TRBD1 agrees at 10 bases. CDR1 and CDR2 from the germline V gene are SGHVS and FNYEAQ. The junction had 5 bases not matched to a gene; V was cut back by 5 bases and J by 8 bases. The length of the CDR3 is 13 residues. CDR3 region: CASSAGQGTGYTF. The CDR3 DNA follows: TGTGCCAGCAGCGCGGGACAGGGGACGGGCTACACCTTC.

This clonotype was found a few times. This chain links TRBV2 with TRBJ1-5, with D uncertain. Per germline, CDR1 SNHLY and CDR2 FYNNEI. Trimming cost V 7 bases and J 4 bases, with 20 bases left between them. The CDR3 contains 16 residues. The CDR3 DNA follows: TGTGCCAGCAAACGGGAACCTCGTCAGAGAAATCAGCCCCAGCATTTT. Protein: CASKREPRQRNQPQHF.

This chain uses TRBV6-6 with TRBJ2-7; no firm D call. This CDR3 is 11 amino acids long. V was clipped by 7 bases and J by 4 bases, with 8 bases between them. Per the germline V gene, CDR1 is MNHNY and CDR2 is SVGAGI (reference sequence). The CDR3 nucleotides read TGTGCCAGCACAGGAAAGTACGAGCAGTACTTC. The encoded protein is CASTGKYEQYF.